This T cell receptor (beta chain) was identified in a study of metastatic and nonmetastatic thyroid tumors. On the study more broadly: Repertoire comparisons spanned blood and tumor or nodule tissue from malignant and benign thyroid patients.

The CDR3 is made up of 16 amino acids. Trimming took 7 bases from V and 6 from J, leaving 24 bases between them. Germline V gene lookup returns CDR1 MNHNS and CDR2 SASEGT. Study processing details: A classifier for distant metastasis in papillary thyroid cancer was constructed using CDR3 differences observed across clinicopathological groups. TCRdb reprocessed the PCR reads via MiXCR. The V and J calls follow TCRdb's processing rather than the paper's. This table has fewer than 20,000 clones, about 25% appearing once. Before thyroid surgery, none of the patients had received any treatment. In this sample, this clone turned up a few times. Its antigen is not known. Findings and limits, study-wide: Significantly higher TCR beta diversity was reportedly seen in malignant thyroid tumors than benign nodules, in blood and tumor.

Sequenced: adjacent normal tissue. The chain links TRBV6-1 to TRBJ1-1; weak D call: TRBD1 (5 bases). The TCR comes from a female donor with papillary thyroid cancer or a benign thyroid nodule (not recorded which). Some clones in this sample may be carry-over from other donors' samples. This chain's CDR3 is CASNRNVLVGRAEAFF. The CDR3 DNA reads TGTGCCAGCAATCGAAATGTCCTGGTCGGCAGGGCTGAAGCTTTCTTT.